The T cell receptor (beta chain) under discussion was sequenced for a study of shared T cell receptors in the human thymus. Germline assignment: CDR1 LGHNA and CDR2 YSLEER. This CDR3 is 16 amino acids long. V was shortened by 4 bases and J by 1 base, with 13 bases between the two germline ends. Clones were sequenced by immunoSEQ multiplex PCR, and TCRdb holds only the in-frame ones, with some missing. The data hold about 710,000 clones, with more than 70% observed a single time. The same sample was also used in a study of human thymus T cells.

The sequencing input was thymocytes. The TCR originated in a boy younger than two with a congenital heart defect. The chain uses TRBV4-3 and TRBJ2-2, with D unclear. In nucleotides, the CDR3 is TGCGCCAGCAGCCCCTCCGACAAGAAGAACACCGGGGAGCTGTTTTTT. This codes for CASSPSDKKNTGELFF.